One sample yielded the 27 T cell receptor beta chains listed below, sequenced in a study of shared clonotypes between healthy human individuals. The data were produced by immunoSEQ multiplex PCR, yet TCRdb's version contains in-frame clones alone and is incomplete. The table lists over a million clones, around 97% of them singletons. Input material: naive CD4+ T cells sorted from blood. The subset is: CD45RA+ positively selected. The receptors stem from a man aged 30-40 years in good health.

DNA for the CDR3: TGTGCCAGCAGCTTGGGTACCGGGACTAGCGGGATCGAGCAGTACTTC. This encodes CASSLGTGTSGIEQYF. V gene TRBV5-4 combines with J gene TRBJ2-7, with 13 bases fitting TRBD2. The CDR3 spans 16 residues. Germline loops: CDR1 SGHNT, CDR2 YYREEE (reference sequence). The V and J ends lost 0 bases and 6 bases, in that order; junction bases with no gene match: 6.

The chain links TRBV7-2 to TRBJ2-7; possibly TRBD1 for D (5 bases). Germline values: CDR1 SGHTA, CDR2 FQGNSA. Trimming cost V 1 base and J 3 bases, with 10 bases left between them. CDR3 length equals 14 residues. CDR3 nucleotide sequence: TGTGCCAGCAGCTTAGTGCAGGGCGTCTACGAGCAGTACTTC. Its translation: CASSLVQGVYEQYF. The variable domain in full, with the rest retrieved from reference TRBV7-2 and TRBJ2-7, is GAGVSQSPSNKVTEKGKDVELRCDPISGHTALYWYRQSLGQGLEFLIYFQGNSAPDKSGLPSDRFSAERTGGSVSTLTIQRTQQEDSAVYLCASSLVQGVYEQYFGPGTRLTVT.

CDR3 nucleotides: TGTGCCAGCAGCTGGACTAGCGGGAGGGCCGTTACGCAGTATTTT. Translation: CASSWTSGRAVTQYF. The J gene is TRBJ2-3, the V gene TRBV28; 15 nucleotides match TRBD2. V lost 6 bases to trimming and J lost 8 bases; unmatched junction nucleotides: 6. Per the germline V gene, CDR1 is MDHEN and CDR2 is SYDVKM. CDR3 length: 15 residues.

Only one count was recorded for this clone. This chain joins TRBV11-2 and TRBJ1-2, with 7 nucleotides matching TRBD1. V gave up 5 bases and J gave up 0 bases; unmatched junction bases: 6. The germline V gene has CDR1 SGHAT and CDR2 FQNNGV. This CDR3 comprises 15 residues. Here the CDR3 reads CASSLGTVTNYGYTF. CDR3 bases: TGTGCCAGCAGCCTGGGGACAGTTACTAACTATGGCTACACCTTC.

This chain links TRBV6-1 with TRBJ1-5; TRBD1 matches 8 bases. Germline trimming cut 4 bases from V and 6 bases from J; bases unmatched to any gene: 5. CDR3 length equals 14 residues. CDR1 and CDR2 from the germline V gene are MNHNS and SASEGT. The CDR3 sequence: CASSAQGAGQPQHF. The CDR3, as DNA: TGTGCCAGCAGTGCGCAGGGGGCAGGTCAGCCCCAGCATTTT.

The rearrangement uses TRBV11-2 and TRBJ2-3; a weak D match, TRBD2 (5 bases). Germline V lookup: CDR1 SGHAT, CDR2 FQNNGV. Trimming shortened V by 1 base and J by 0 bases, and 8 bases separated the two germline ends. The length of the CDR3 is 15 residues. CDR3 nucleotides: TGTGCCAGCAGCTTAGTGGACTTAAGCACAGATACGCAGTATTTT. Its translation is CASSLVDLSTDTQYF.

This sequence joins TRBV7-2 and TRBJ2-7; possible D gene TRBD2, 6 bases. The germline V gene encodes CDR1 SGHTA and CDR2 FQGNSA. V was trimmed by 0 bases and J by 1 base, leaving 10 bases between them. The CDR3 contains 15 residues. The DNA for the CDR3 is TGTGCCAGCAGCTTAGCGGAGGGACTTTCCTACGAGCAGTACTTC. It yields the protein CASSLAEGLSYEQYF.

The rearrangement joins TRBV30 to TRBJ2-3; no clear D. The germline gives CDR1 GTSNPN, CDR2 SVGIG (reference sequence). The CDR3 covers 11 residues. Trimming took 1 base from V and 8 from J, leaving 7 bases between them. The CDR3 spells CAWSGASTQYF. DNA of the CDR3: TGTGCCTGGAGTGGGGCTAGTACGCAGTATTTT.

CDR3 protein: CASRIAGDEQFF. CDR3 in DNA: TGTGCCAGCAGGATAGCGGGCGATGAGCAGTTCTTC. The chain couples TRBV28 to TRBJ2-1; 7 nucleotides match TRBD2. This CDR3 spans 12 amino acids. Per germline, CDR1 MDHEN and CDR2 SYDVKM. The V segment lost 6 bases and the J segment 8 bases; nucleotides outside the gene matches: 4.

This sequence joins TRBV5-4 and TRBJ2-3; D unresolved. V lost 4 bases, J lost 1 base, and 10 bases lay in between. Per the germline V gene, CDR1 is SGHNT and CDR2 is YYREEE (reference sequence). The CDR3 extends over 14 amino acids. The CDR3 DNA follows: TGTGCCAGCAGCCCCCCGGTCCGCACAGATACGCAGTATTTT. Translated, it gives CASSPPVRTDTQYF.

This clone appeared once. The rearrangement uses TRBV10-3 and TRBJ2-1; 9 bases map to TRBD1. Looked up from germline, CDR1 is ENHRY and CDR2 is SYGVKD. This CDR3 comprises 16 residues. Trimming cost V 3 bases and J 7 bases; bases outside gene matches: 10. CDR3 DNA: TGTGCCATCAGTGATTCCGGGACAGGGATGTTTAATGAGCAGTTCTTC. The encoded protein is CAISDSGTGMFNEQFF.

This chain connects TRBV30 to TRBJ2-5, with D hard to call. Germline values: CDR1 GTSNPN, CDR2 SVGIG (reference sequence). There are 13 residues in the CDR3. The germline V and J ends were trimmed by 4 bases and 1 base, with 10 bases remaining between them. The CDR3 sequence: CAWTSGIQETQYF. The CDR3, as DNA: TGTGCCTGGACCTCCGGCATCCAAGAGACCCAGTACTTC.

V usage is TRBV4-3 and J usage is TRBJ1-1; D possibly corresponds to TRBD1 (6 bases). This CDR3 is 21 amino acids long. Germline V lookup: CDR1 LGHNA, CDR2 YSLEER. Deletions cut 0 bases from V and 0 bases from J, with 26 bases between. CDR3 sequence reads: CASSQDPRRASGAAMNTEAFF. CDR3 bases: TGCGCCAGCAGCCAAGATCCACGCCGAGCCTCGGGGGCGGCGATGAACACTGAAGCTTTCTTT.

This chain uses TRBV9 with TRBJ2-3, with D possibly called TRBD1 or TRBD2 (5 bases each). The CDR3 contains 20 residues. V was pared by 0 bases and J by 3 bases, with 26 bases between. Germline V gives CDR1 SGDLS, CDR2 YYNGEE. CDR3 amino acids: CASSVGQPGWGSPGTDTQYF. CDR3 in DNA: TGTGCCAGCAGCGTAGGTCAGCCTGGTTGGGGGAGCCCCGGGACAGATACGCAGTATTTT.

The V gene is TRBV19, the J gene TRBJ1-1, with D unclear. Germline values: CDR1 LNHDA, CDR2 SQIVND (reference sequence). The CDR3 is made up of 13 amino acids. With 7 bases removed from V and 0 bases from J, the gap between germline ends came to 9 bases. Here the CDR3 DNA reads TGTGCCAGTACCCAGCAGGTGAACACTGAAGCTTTCTTT. Encoded protein: CASTQQVNTEAFF.

The chain carries TRBV29-1 and TRBJ2-7, with TRBD2 as a possible D gene (5 bases). Trimming left V 7 bases short and J 1 base short, with 14 bases between. The CDR3 is made up of 13 amino acids. Germline V lookup: CDR1 SQVTM, CDR2 ANQGSEA. CDR3 region: CSGSEGTSYEQYF. DNA for the CDR3: TGCAGCGGATCTGAGGGCACGTCCTACGAGCAGTACTTC.

The chain employs TRBV5-6 and TRBJ2-1, with a tentative D call TRBD1 (5 bases). The germline V and J ends were trimmed by 0 bases and 8 bases, with 12 bases remaining between them. Germline V gene sequence: CDR1 SGHDT, CDR2 YYEEEE. The CDR3 has 14 residues. The CDR3 nucleotides are TGTGCCAGCAGCTTGGGTGCGTGGGGCGATGAGCAGTTCTTC. Translation gives CASSLGAWGDEQFF. Full variable domain (outside the CDR3, taken from reference TRBV5-6 and TRBJ2-1): DAGVTQSPTHLIKTRGQQVTLRCSPKSGHDTVSWYQQALGQGPQFIFQYYEEEERQRGNFPDRFSGHQFPNYSSELNVNALLLGDSALYLCASSLGAWGDEQFFGPGTRLTVL.

V is TRBV10-2 and J is TRBJ2-7; 8 positions agree with TRBD2. The germline V gene has CDR1 WSHSY and CDR2 SAAADI. V was pared by 1 base and J by 5 bases, with 7 bases of the junction left unmatched. The CDR3 is made up of 15 amino acids. CDR3 bases: TGCGCCAGCAGTGAGTGGGGTAGCGGGAAAAACGAGCAGTACTTC. Translation gives CASSEWGSGKNEQYF.

The chain employs TRBV5-1 and TRBJ2-1; D unresolved. V gave up 0 bases and J gave up 3 bases, with 7 bases separating them. The CDR3 runs 14 residues. In germline, CDR1 is SGHRS, CDR2 YFSETQ. CDR3 DNA: TGCGCCAGCAGCTTGGTGTCAGACTACAATGAGCAGTTCTTC. Amino acids: CASSLVSDYNEQFF.

The chain has TRBV2 and TRBJ2-3; 8 nucleotides match TRBD2. The germline gives CDR1 SNHLY, CDR2 FYNNEI. The CDR3 covers 13 residues. V lost 10 bases to trimming and J lost 4 bases; unmatched junction nucleotides: 7. The CDR3 nucleotides read TGTGCCACCCGGGCGGGAGGAGCAGATACGCAGTATTTT. It encodes CATRAGGADTQYF.

The chain is built from TRBV20-1 and TRBJ2-7; D gene uncertain. CDR1 and CDR2 from the germline V gene are DFQATT and SNEGSKA (reference sequence). CDR3 length equals 11 residues. The CDR3 protein is CCRQQIYEQYF. CDR3 nucleotides: TGCTGTCGGCAGCAAATCTACGAGCAGTACTTC.

The chain links TRBV5-4 to TRBJ1-4; TRBD1 is a possible D gene (6 bases). Trimming stripped 2 bases from V and 4 bases from J, with 9 bases between. The CDR3 length is 14 residues. Per the germline V gene, CDR1 is SGHNT and CDR2 is YYREEE (reference sequence). CDR3 in DNA: TGTGCCAGCAGCTTCCGGGACAATAATGAAAAACTGTTTTTT. The encoded protein is CASSFRDNNEKLFF.

V usage is TRBV9 and J usage is TRBJ2-7, with D uncertain. V shed 3 bases and J shed 4 bases, with 17 bases lying between them. The CDR3 totals 15 residues. CDR1 SGDLS and CDR2 YYNGEE come from the germline V gene. CDR3 sequence: CASSASGGGDYEQYF. CDR3 nucleotides: TGTGCCAGCAGCGCGTCCGGTGGTGGGGATTACGAGCAGTACTTC.

This chain uses TRBV9 with TRBJ2-5, with 8 positions matching TRBD1. J gave up 2 bases and V 3 bases, and 6 bases lay outside the gene matches. The CDR3 is 15 residues long. Germline V gene data show CDR1 as SGDLS and CDR2 as YYNGEE. For the CDR3, the DNA is TGTGCCAGCAGCGCCCGACAGGGGAAGCAAGAGACCCAGTACTTC. Encoded protein: CASSARQGKQETQYF.

The chain uses TRBV19 and TRBJ2-7; no clear D gene. The CDR3 length is 15 residues. Trimming took 3 bases from V and 3 from J, leaving 15 bases between them. Germline CDR1 is LNHDA and CDR2 is SQIVND (reference sequence). As DNA, the CDR3 is TGTGCCAGTAGTATCAAGCAGCGTACCCTCTACGAGCAGTACTTC. Translation gives CASSIKQRTLYEQYF.

The V call is TRBV5-5, the J call TRBJ2-7, with D tentatively TRBD1 (5 bases). Trimming cost V 4 bases and J 3 bases, with 14 bases left between them. Germline V gives CDR1 SGHKS, CDR2 YYEKEE (reference sequence). The CDR3 sequence is 14 residues long. As DNA, the CDR3 is TGTGCCAGCAGCCGGGTGGACACTAACTACGAGCAGTACTTC. Protein product: CASSRVDTNYEQYF.

The chain employs TRBV6-6 and TRBJ2-3; perhaps TRBD2 as D (6 bases). The CDR3 is made up of 14 amino acids. Trimming cost V 7 bases and J 1 base, with 12 bases left between them. From germline, CDR1 is MNHNY and CDR2 SVGAGI (reference sequence). CDR3 sequence reads: CASIEGGGTDTQYF. The CDR3 DNA is TGTGCCAGCATTGAGGGAGGTGGCACAGATACGCAGTATTTT.